This T cell receptor (beta chain) comes out of a study of PD-L1 blockade in urothelial cancer. Study-wide findings and caveats: TCR clonality was measured in pretreatment peripheral blood. Clonality below the median predicted better survival.

In the case of this clone: What it binds is unknown.

TCRdb keeps only in-frame clones here, not all; method: immunoSEQ multiplex PCR. Of 71,000 or so clones detected, roughly 91% appear once; the ten largest clones hold 3.4%. Germline V gene lookup returns CDR1 SGHNT and CDR2 YYREEE (reference sequence). There are 15 residues in the CDR3. Trimming stripped 2 bases from V and 2 bases from J, with 13 bases between. The V gene is TRBV5-4, the J gene TRBJ1-2, with TRBD1 as a possible D gene (5 bases). The specimen comprised PBMCs, sampled around atezolizumab (anti-PD-L1) treatment. The receptor was isolated from a man aged 55 to 70 with urothelial cancer. As DNA, the CDR3 is TGTGCCAGCAGCTTAGATACGGGGGGGAACTATGGCTACACCTTC. It yields the protein CASSLDTGGNYGYTF.